The 9 T cell receptor beta chains in this list originate from one sample, sequenced in a study of graft-versus-host responses after intestinal transplantation. The antigens for these receptors are not known. The table came from immunoSEQ multiplex PCR; TCRdb's copy has only in-frame clones and leaves some out. The sample holds tens of thousands of clones, 90% to 95% seen once. The source material was unstimulated CD8+ T cells sorted from spleen or lymph node cells, sampled before intestinal transplant. Receptors were obtained from a human donor who received an intestinal transplant.

V and J are TRBV4-1 and TRBJ2-7; weak D call: TRBD1 (7 bases). V was clipped by 5 bases and J by 3 bases, with 14 bases between them. Germline CDR1 is MGHRA and CDR2 is YSYEKL. This CDR3 has 14 amino acids. CDR3 in DNA: TGCGCCAGCAGCGCCAGGGGGGTAAACTACGAGCAGTACTTC. Its protein product is CASSARGVNYEQYF.

The chain has TRBV5-6 and TRBJ2-1, with TRBD2 matching over 8 bases. V was clipped by 1 base and J by 10 bases; unmatched bases: 10. Germline V gene data show CDR1 as SGHDT and CDR2 as YYEEEE. This CDR3 is built from 15 residues. CDR3 sequence reads: CASSLSGLGAGEQFF. DNA of the CDR3: TGTGCCAGCAGCTTGTCGGGACTAGGGGCAGGCGAGCAGTTCTTC.

This clone came up once. This chain links TRBV13 with TRBJ2-1, with D maybe TRBD2 (5 bases). Trimming took 6 bases from V and 8 from J, leaving 17 bases between them. This CDR3 is 14 amino acids long. CDR1 PRHDT and CDR2 FYEKMQ come from the germline V gene (reference sequence). CDR3 nucleotides: TGTGCCAGCAGGTGCCACGGGGTTGAGGATGAGCAGTTCTTC. It specifies CASRCHGVEDEQFF.

This rearrangement joins TRBV9 to TRBJ2-2, with 11 nucleotides matching TRBD2. The germline gives CDR1 SGDLS, CDR2 YYNGEE. With 4 bases clipped from V and 3 bases from J, the junction kept 5 bases outside the gene matches. The CDR3 is made up of 16 amino acids. The CDR3 nucleotides are TGTGCCAGCAGCTTACGACTAGCGGGGTACACCGGGGAGCTGTTTTTT. As protein: CASSLRLAGYTGELFF.

The V gene is TRBV6-5, the J gene TRBJ2-7; D is unresolved. Trimming removed 2 bases at V and 7 bases at J, with 3 bases between. The germline CDR1 and CDR2 sequences are MNHEY and SVGAGI. The CDR3 is 10 amino acids. The CDR3 here is CASSYPEQYF. For the CDR3, the DNA is TGTGCCAGCAGTTACCCAGAGCAGTACTTC.

This sequence joins TRBV25-1 and TRBJ2-2, with 10 nucleotides matching TRBD1. J gave up 5 bases and V 8 bases, and 11 bases lay outside the gene matches. The CDR3 consists of 16 residues. Germline V gene sequence: CDR1 MGHDK, CDR2 SYGVNS. The CDR3 sequence is CASVGYGTGVTGELFF. CDR3 DNA: TGTGCCAGCGTGGGGTACGGGACAGGGGTTACCGGGGAGCTGTTTTTT.

V and J are TRBV5-1 and TRBJ2-1, with 8 bases lining up with TRBD1. CDR1 is SGHRS, CDR2 YFSETQ, per germline. The CDR3 spans 15 residues. V gave up 2 bases and J gave up 3 bases; unmatched junction bases: 4. The CDR3 DNA follows: TGCGCCAGCAGCTTATGGACAGGGTTCTACAATGAGCAGTTCTTC. The encoded protein is CASSLWTGFYNEQFF.

The CDR3 region has the DNA TGCGCCAGCAGCCAAGAGAGGACAGGGCAATACGAGCAGTACTTC. Translating it yields CASSQERTGQYEQYF. This chain links TRBV4-1 with TRBJ2-7; TRBD1 matches at 8 bases. Per the germline V gene, CDR1 is MGHRA and CDR2 is YSYEKL. The CDR3 covers 15 residues. J was trimmed by 4 bases and V by 0 bases; bases with no gene match: 5.

The V and J genes are TRBV13 and TRBJ2-3, with 9 bases that match TRBD2. The CDR3 is 16 residues long. The trim removed 5 bases at V and 3 bases at J, leaving 9 bases unmatched. Germline V CDR1 and CDR2: PRHDT, FYEKMQ (reference sequence). CDR3 amino acids: CASSPAAGGLTDTQYF. In nucleotides, the CDR3 is TGTGCCAGCAGCCCGGCCGCGGGAGGGCTGACAGATACGCAGTATTTT.